In this sample, the clone carrying this T cell receptor beta chain turned up many times. The antigen is undetermined. The data derive from a study of T-cell memory formation after mild COVID-19. The overall study: Clustering of TCRs was largely donor specific.

Study results and limitations: Second-wave clones peaking on day 37 lacked confirmed SARS-CoV-2 specificity. Whereas later expanders leaned CD4+, clones contracting day 15 to 85 showed a balanced CD4/CD8 makeup.

TCRdb reprocessed the 5' RACE reads via MiXCR and lists one record per CDR3 protein. The sample records about 400,000 distinct CDR3 sequences, around 17% being singletons. V lost 7 bases, J lost 0 bases, and 15 bases lay in between. The CDR3 totals 15 residues. This TCR came from a young man who had mild COVID-19 (a few samples of this study predate the infection). Cell type and time point are not known. The specimen sequenced was PBMCs or a T cell subset sorted from them (not recorded which). The chain links TRBV12-3 or TRBV12-4 to TRBJ1-2, with D unclear. As DNA, the CDR3 is TGTGCCAGCACCCCCCGAGGAGGGACTAACTATGGCTACACCTTC. Protein: CASTPRGGTNYGYTF.